The next 20 T cell receptor beta chains were all read from a single sample in a study of shared T cell receptors in the human thymus. Profiling relied on immunoSEQ multiplex PCR, and the TCRdb table lists in-frame clones only, not all of them. The repertoire holds around 67,000 clones, with more than 90% as singletons. Specimen: thymocytes. The receptor source for this set is a human donor.

The chain couples TRBV30 to TRBJ1-2; 7 bases are shared with TRBD1. This CDR3 has 15 residues. Germline V CDR1 and CDR2: GTSNPN, SVGIG (reference sequence). Trimming removed 4 bases from V and 1 base from J; junction bases left unmatched: 9. CDR3 protein: CAWTDRDSLNYGYTF. CDR3 DNA sequence: TGTGCCTGGACCGATAGGGACAGCCTTAACTATGGCTACACCTTC. The whole variable domain, remainder taken from reference TRBV30 and TRBJ1-2, is SQTIHQWPATLVQPVGSPLSLECTVEGTSNPNLYWYRQAAGRGLQLLFYSVGIGQISSEVPQNLSASRPQDRQFILSSKKLLLSDSGFYLCAWTDRDSLNYGYTFGSGTRLTVV.

V and J are TRBV6-5 and TRBJ2-1, with 9 nucleotides matching TRBD2. Germline lookup yields CDR1 MNHEY and CDR2 SVGAGI. This CDR3 is built from 13 residues. V was clipped by 10 bases and J by 0 bases; unmatched bases: 1. In nucleotides, the CDR3 is TGTGCCACTAGCGGGGACTCCTACAATGAGCAGTTCTTC. It yields the protein CATSGDSYNEQFF.

This chain uses TRBV11-1 with TRBJ1-1, with 7 bases fitting TRBD1. CDR1 and CDR2 from the germline V gene are SGHAT and FQDESV (reference sequence). The junction had 14 bases not matched to a gene; V was cut back by 5 bases and J by 2 bases. The CDR3 consists of 17 residues. CDR3 coding DNA: TGTGCCAGCAGCCGCACAGGGGCCAAGCGGGCAAACACTGAAGCTTTCTTT. Its translation: CASSRTGAKRANTEAFF.

This CDR3 is CASSIDGGGADTQYF. CDR3 DNA: TGTGCCAGTAGTATAGATGGCGGGGGGGCAGATACGCAGTATTTT. The chain employs TRBV19 and TRBJ2-3, with TRBD2 matching 9 bases. Germline V CDR1 and CDR2: LNHDA, SQIVND (reference sequence). The length of the CDR3 is 15 residues. Unmatched junction bases numbered 2, after V lost 0 bases and J lost 4 bases.

The chain links TRBV7-9 to TRBJ2-6, with D perhaps matching TRBD1 or TRBD2 (5 bases each). CDR1 and CDR2 (germline): SEHNR, FQNEAQ (reference sequence). This CDR3 is 15 amino acids long. V was trimmed by 8 bases and J by 2 bases, leaving 13 bases between them. This CDR3 is CASLRRGAGANVLTF. The CDR3 DNA is TGTGCCAGCCTAAGGCGAGGGGCTGGGGCCAACGTCCTGACTTTC.

The genes are TRBV9 and TRBJ2-1, with 7 bases matching TRBD2. CDR1 and CDR2 from the germline V gene are SGDLS and YYNGEE. The CDR3 extends over 15 amino acids. V dropped 3 bases and J dropped 6; count of bases not matched to a gene: 9. The DNA of the CDR3 is TGTGCCAGCAGCGCGGGGGGACTATTCCTCAATGAGCAGTTCTTC. It encodes CASSAGGLFLNEQFF. The full variable domain, in which reference TRBV9 and TRBJ2-1 provide the parts outside the CDR3, is DSGVTQTPKHLITATGQRVTLRCSPRSGDLSVYWYQQSLDQGLQFLIQYYNGEERAKGNILERFSAQQFPDLHSELNLSSLELGDSALYFCASSAGGLFLNEQFFGPGTRLTVL.

The V and J genes are TRBV7-9 and TRBJ1-3; D is unclear. This CDR3 has 18 amino acids. Germline V lookup: CDR1 SEHNR, CDR2 FQNEAQ (reference sequence). V was clipped by 5 bases and J by 1 base, with 21 bases between them. The CDR3 here is CASSPDYWIQGSGNTIYF. The CDR3 nucleotides are TGTGCCAGCAGCCCCGATTATTGGATCCAAGGGTCTGGAAACACCATATATTTT.

This chain connects TRBV5-1 to TRBJ1-1; D is perhaps TRBD1 (5 bases). The germline V and J ends were trimmed by 0 bases and 1 base, with 22 bases remaining between them. This CDR3 has 19 residues. The germline gives CDR1 SGHRS, CDR2 YFSETQ. CDR3 sequence: CASSLDVKGRAGPNTEAFF. DNA for the CDR3: TGCGCCAGCAGCTTGGATGTAAAGGGGCGAGCCGGCCCGAACACTGAAGCTTTCTTT.

This rearrangement joins TRBV14 to TRBJ1-1; D uncertain. V lost 6 bases to trimming and J lost 1 base, with 12 bases between them. The CDR3 covers 14 residues. Germline CDR1 and CDR2: SGHDN and FVKESK. In DNA form, the CDR3 reads TGTGCCAGCAGGCGGACGGTGAAGAACACTGAAGCTTTCTTT. This encodes CASRRTVKNTEAFF.

V is TRBV28 and J is TRBJ2-5; D remains unclear. Trimming pared 3 bases from V and 0 bases from J, leaving 11 bases between. In germline, CDR1 is MDHEN, CDR2 SYDVKM. The CDR3 has 15 residues. CDR3 nucleotides: TGTGCCAGCAGTTTTGGAAGGGTGGACCAAGAGACCCAGTACTTC. This translates into CASSFGRVDQETQYF.

The chain has TRBV5-4 and TRBJ1-5; 7 bases match TRBD1. This CDR3 is 17 amino acids long. V trimming: 4 bases; J trimming: 3 bases; junction bases outside the gene matches: 13. The germline gives CDR1 SGHNT, CDR2 YYREEE (reference sequence). For the CDR3, the DNA is TGTGCCAGCAGCCTTACGCTAGCGACAGGGAACAATCAGCCCCAGCATTTT. It translates to CASSLTLATGNNQPQHF.

This clone was detected once. The chain links TRBV7-2 to TRBJ2-1; the match to TRBD2 covers 10 bases. The CDR3 covers 17 residues. Trimming removed 1 base from V and 7 bases from J; junction bases left unmatched: 10. In germline, CDR1 is SGHTA, CDR2 FQGNSA. CDR3 sequence (DNA): TGTGCCAGCAGCTTAGTACCAGCGGGGGGGGTATCAAATGAGCAGTTCTTC. As protein: CASSLVPAGGVSNEQFF.

The chain combines TRBV14 with TRBJ1-4, with a weak D call TRBD1 (5 bases). Germline values: CDR1 SGHDN, CDR2 FVKESK. V shed 0 bases and J shed 8 bases, with 19 bases lying between them. The CDR3 totals 17 residues. This CDR3 is CASSQETPRGEKEKLFF. CDR3 DNA: TGTGCCAGCAGCCAAGAGACGCCCCGAGGGGAAAAAGAAAAACTGTTTTTT.

This clone was seen a handful of times. The V gene is TRBV4-3, the J gene TRBJ1-1; D is unresolved. Germline values: CDR1 LGHNA, CDR2 YSLEER. CDR3 length: 12 amino acids. Trimming shortened V by 3 bases and J by 10 bases, and 12 bases separated the two germline ends. CDR3 nucleotide sequence: TGCGCCAGCAGCCATTACCGGCAGTCAGCTTTCTTT. Translated, it gives CASSHYRQSAFF.

The chain has TRBV5-1 and TRBJ2-1, with 9 bases identical to TRBD1. CDR1 SGHRS and CDR2 YFSETQ come from the germline V gene. The CDR3 runs 17 residues. The J segment lost 5 bases and the V segment lost 4 bases, leaving 13 bases of the junction unmatched. The CDR3 loop reads CASSAIKPGQGHNEQFF. The CDR3 region has the DNA TGCGCCAGCAGCGCTATAAAACCGGGACAGGGTCACAATGAGCAGTTCTTC.

This clone occurred once. The chain carries TRBV19 and TRBJ1-2; a possible D gene is TRBD1 (5 bases). Germline assignment: CDR1 LNHDA and CDR2 SQIVND (reference sequence). This CDR3 has 17 residues. V lost 4 bases and J lost 7, with 25 bases in between. For the CDR3, the DNA is TGTGCCAGTAGTACCCCGGGGGACGGAGGATCTATTCGTGGCTACACCTTC. Its protein product is CASSTPGDGGSIRGYTF.

As for this clone: An end of the junction differs from the germline gene, which may be a read error. V usage is TRBV10-3 and J usage is TRBJ2-7; 9 bases are shared with TRBD1. The germline V gene encodes CDR1 ENHRY and CDR2 SYGVKD. There are 13 residues in the CDR3. CDR3 amino acids: CAISGEQGAQNEF. CDR3 DNA: TGTGCCATCAGTGGTGAACAGGGGGCGCAGAACGAATTC.

The sample holds one count of this clone. The chain employs TRBV5-1 and TRBJ1-4; D perhaps matches TRBD1 (6 bases). Germline loops: CDR1 SGHRS, CDR2 YFSETQ. The V and J ends lost 2 bases and 9 bases respectively, with 17 bases between them. The CDR3 spans 15 residues. The CDR3 spells CASSLMDSREQKLFF. The CDR3 DNA reads TGCGCCAGCAGCTTAATGGACAGCAGGGAACAAAAACTGTTTTTT. Together with reference TRBV5-1 and TRBJ1-4, the CDR3 gives the full variable domain: KAGVTQTPRYLIKTRGQQVTLSCSPISGHRSVSWYQQTPGQGLQFLFEYFSETQRNKGNFPGRFSGRQFSNSRSEMNVSTLELGDSALYLCASSLMDSREQKLFFGSGTQLSVL.

V gene TRBV7-2 combines with J gene TRBJ1-1; possible D gene TRBD1, 6 bases. Trimming left V 6 bases short and J 1 base short, with 12 bases between. Germline V CDR1 and CDR2: SGHTA, FQGNSA. The CDR3 is 14 residues long. Here the CDR3 DNA reads TGTGCCAGCAGGGGGCAGGGGAAGAACACTGAAGCTTTCTTT. This gives the protein CASRGQGKNTEAFF.

The rearrangement joins TRBV9 to TRBJ2-3; 13 bases map to TRBD2. CDR1 and CDR2 from the germline V gene are SGDLS and YYNGEE. This CDR3 region has 16 residues. Trimming took 0 bases from V and 7 from J; bases not matched to a gene: 5. CDR3 sequence reads: CASSVGGLAGMNTQYF. CDR3 nucleotide sequence: TGTGCCAGCAGCGTAGGGGGACTAGCGGGGATGAATACGCAGTATTTT.